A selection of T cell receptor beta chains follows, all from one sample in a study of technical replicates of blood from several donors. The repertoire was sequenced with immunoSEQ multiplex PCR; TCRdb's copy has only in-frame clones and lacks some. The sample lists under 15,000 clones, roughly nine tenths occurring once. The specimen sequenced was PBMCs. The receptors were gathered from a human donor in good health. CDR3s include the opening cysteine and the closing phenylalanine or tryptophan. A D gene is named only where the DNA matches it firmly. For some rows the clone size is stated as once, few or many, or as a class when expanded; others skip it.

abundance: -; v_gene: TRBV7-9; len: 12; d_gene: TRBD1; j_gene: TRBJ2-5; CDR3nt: TGTGCCAGCAACACAGGGGAGGAGACCCAGTACTTC; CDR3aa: CASNTGEETQYF
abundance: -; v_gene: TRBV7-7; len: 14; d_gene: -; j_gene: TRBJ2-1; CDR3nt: TGTGCCAGCAGCTTAGAAGGGGCTGTGGGCGAGCAGTTCTTC; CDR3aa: CASSLEGAVGEQFF
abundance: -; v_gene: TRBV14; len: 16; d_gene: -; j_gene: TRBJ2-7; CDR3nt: TGTGCCAGCAGCCAAGATCTCTGGCGGTCTACCTACGAGCAGTACTTC; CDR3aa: CASSQDLWRSTYEQYF
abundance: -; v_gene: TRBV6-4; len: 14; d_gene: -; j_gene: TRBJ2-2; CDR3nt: TGTGCCAGCCGCGAGGGGGGGGACACCGGGGAGCTGTTTTTT; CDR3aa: CASREGGDTGELFF
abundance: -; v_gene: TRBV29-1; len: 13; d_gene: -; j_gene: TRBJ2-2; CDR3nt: TGCAGCGTCCCCAGTGGGAACACCGGGGAGCTGTTTTTT; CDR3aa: CSVPSGNTGELFF
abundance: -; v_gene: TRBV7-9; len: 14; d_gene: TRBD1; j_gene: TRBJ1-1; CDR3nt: TGTGCCAGCAGCCCCCGGACAGGGGGCACCGAAGCTTTCTTT; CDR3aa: CASSPRTGGTEAFF
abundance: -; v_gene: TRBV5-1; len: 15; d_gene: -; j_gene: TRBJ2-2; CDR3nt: TGCGCCAGCAGCTTGGCGCAGATAAACACCGGGGAGCTGTTTTTT; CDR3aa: CASSLAQINTGELFF
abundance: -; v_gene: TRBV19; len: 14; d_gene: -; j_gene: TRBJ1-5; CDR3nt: TGTGCCAGTAGTCAATCCGGGGGAATTCAGCCCCAGCATTTT; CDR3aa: CASSQSGGIQPQHF
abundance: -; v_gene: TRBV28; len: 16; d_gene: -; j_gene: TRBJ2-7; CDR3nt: TGTGCCAGCAGTTCCGTTATTAGCAGGGTTTCCTACGAGCAGTACTTC; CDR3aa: CASSSVISRVSYEQYF
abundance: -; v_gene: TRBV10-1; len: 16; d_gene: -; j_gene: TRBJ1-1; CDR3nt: TGCGCCAGCAGTGTCGGGAAGGGAAAAGTGAACACTGAAGCTTTCTTT; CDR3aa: CASSVGKGKVNTEAFF
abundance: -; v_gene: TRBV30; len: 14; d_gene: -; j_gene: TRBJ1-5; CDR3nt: TGTGCCTGGAGTGTAGGTGGAGGGTATCAGCCCCAGCATTTT; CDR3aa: CAWSVGGGYQPQHF
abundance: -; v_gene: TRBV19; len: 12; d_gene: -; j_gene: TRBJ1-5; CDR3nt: TGTGCCACACAGAATAGCAATCAGCCCCAGCATTTT; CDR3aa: CATQNSNQPQHF
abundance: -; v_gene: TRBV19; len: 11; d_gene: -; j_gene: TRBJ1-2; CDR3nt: TGTGCCAGTGGACAGTACAATGGCTACACCTTC; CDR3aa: CASGQYNGYTF
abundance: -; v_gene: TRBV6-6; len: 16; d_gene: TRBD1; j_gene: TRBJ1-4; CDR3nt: TGTGCCAGCAGTCACCCTAGGACAGGGTTGGAGGAAAAACTGTTTTTT; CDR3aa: CASSHPRTGLEEKLFF
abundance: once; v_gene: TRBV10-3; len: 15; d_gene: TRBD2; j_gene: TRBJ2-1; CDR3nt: TGTGCCATCAGTGAGGTAGCGGGAGGGCCGGTTGAGCAGTTCTTC; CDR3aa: CAISEVAGGPVEQFF
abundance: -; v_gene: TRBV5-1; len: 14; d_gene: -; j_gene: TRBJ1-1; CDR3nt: TGCGCCAGCAGCTTGACAGGTGTGAACACTGAAGCTTTCTTT; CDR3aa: CASSLTGVNTEAFF
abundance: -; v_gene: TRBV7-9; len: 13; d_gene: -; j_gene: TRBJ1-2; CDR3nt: TGTGCCAGCACCCAGACAGAAAACTATGGCTACACCTTC; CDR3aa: CASTQTENYGYTF
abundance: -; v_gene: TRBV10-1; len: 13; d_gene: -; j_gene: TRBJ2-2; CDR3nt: TGCGCCAGTCGGGAGCAGGGGGCCGGGGAGCTGTTTTTT; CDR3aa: CASREQGAGELFF
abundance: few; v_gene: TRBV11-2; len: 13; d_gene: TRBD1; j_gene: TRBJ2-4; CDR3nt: TGTGCCAGCAGCAGCCGGGACAGCGGTCGGCAGTACTTC; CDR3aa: CASSSRDSGRQYF
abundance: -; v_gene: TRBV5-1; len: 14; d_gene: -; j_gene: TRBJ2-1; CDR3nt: TGCGCCAGCTCCGTGGCGGGCATTAACAATGAGCAGTTCTTC; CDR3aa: CASSVAGINNEQFF